Below, one TCR beta chain is given with its context. The V end was cut by 5 bases, the J end by 2 bases, with 13 bases between. The CDR3 is 14 residues long. The germline CDR1 and CDR2 sequences are SGHTA and FQGNSA. The data originate from a study of blood T cell repertoires in COVID-19. Study-wide context: T cells, B-cell-depleted T cells, or PBMCs provided the cDNA or gDNA that served as material.

Under the authors' procedure: Nucleated cell counts were estimated from reference gene primer amplification. Generated by immunoSEQ multiplex PCR, the TCRdb table keeps only in-frame clones and is missing some. The DNA gave D and trimming, while V, J and clone size come from that table. In the table there are fewer than 150,000 clones, roughly 80% of which are singletons. The TCR sequence derives from an elderly woman with acute or convalescent COVID-19. The material sequenced was peripheral blood. The chain recombines TRBV7-2 with TRBJ2-7; possibly TRBD1 for D (6 bases). CDR3 protein: CASSRSTGTYEQYF. The CDR3 DNA reads TGTGCCAGCAGCCGCTCGACAGGAACCTACGAGCAGTACTTC. Combining the CDR3 with reference TRBV7-2 and TRBJ2-7 gives the whole variable domain GAGVSQSPSNKVTEKGKDVELRCDPISGHTALYWYRQSLGQGLEFLIYFQGNSAPDKSGLPSDRFSAERTGGSVSTLTIQRTQQEDSAVYLCASSRSTGTYEQYFGPGTRLTVT.